A selection of T cell receptor beta chains follows, all from one sample in a study of post-analysis software for immune sequencing data. One entry per CDR3 protein results from TCRdb running MiXCR on the PCR reads. The sample has approximately 150,000 distinct CDR3 sequences, approximately 28% seen once. Sequencing was done on a sample of blood. The source is a girl between 5 and 17 years old with multiple sclerosis. The CDR3 runs from the conserved cysteine through the conserved F or W. D genes are given only for firm matches. Clone sizes are given selectively: once, few, many, or a class where the clone is expanded.

J gene: TRBJ2-3; V gene: TRBV10-3; D gene: TRBD2; clone size: NA; CDR3 DNA: TGTGCCATCAGTTCAAACGGGTTGAGTAGCGGGAGGGCCGGAGCAGATACGCAGTATTTT; CDR3 protein: CAISSNGLSSGRAGADTQYF
J gene: TRBJ2-3; V gene: TRBV7-9; D gene: NA; clone size: few; CDR3 DNA: TGTGCCAGCAGCTCCCGGGGGCAAACAGATACGCAGTATTTT; CDR3 protein: CASSSRGQTDTQYF
J gene: TRBJ2-1; V gene: TRBV11-1; D gene: NA; clone size: few; CDR3 DNA: TGTGCCAGCAGCTTAGTATGGCTAGGGAACAATGAGCAGTTCTTC; CDR3 protein: CASSLVWLGNNEQFF
J gene: TRBJ2-7; V gene: TRBV12-3/TRBV12-4; D gene: NA; clone size: NA; CDR3 DNA: TGTGCCAGCAGTTTCGGACTCAGCTCCTACGAGCAGTACTTC; CDR3 protein: CASSFGLSSYEQYF
J gene: TRBJ2-7; V gene: TRBV7-2; D gene: NA; clone size: many; CDR3 DNA: TGTGCCAGCAGCATATCCCGCGGCTACGAGCAGTACTTC; CDR3 protein: CASSISRGYEQYF
J gene: TRBJ2-3; V gene: TRBV4-1; D gene: TRBD2; clone size: many; CDR3 DNA: TGCGCCAGCAGCCAAGTACTAGCGGGAGGGCCAGATACGCAGTATTTT; CDR3 protein: CASSQVLAGGPDTQYF
J gene: TRBJ2-1; V gene: TRBV2; D gene: TRBD2; clone size: NA; CDR3 DNA: TGTGCCAGCAGTGTGCCCCTGACTAGCGGGAATTCAATGGTACGGAATGAGCAGTTCTTC; CDR3 protein: CASSVPLTSGNSMVRNEQFF
J gene: TRBJ2-7; V gene: TRBV6-6; D gene: TRBD2; clone size: NA; CDR3 DNA: TGTGCCGGCAGTTACTCGCCGGGAGGGTACGAGCAGTACTTC; CDR3 protein: CAGSYSPGGYEQYF
J gene: TRBJ2-3; V gene: TRBV5-1; D gene: NA; clone size: NA; CDR3 DNA: TGCGCCAGCAGCTTGCGAGGGCCAGCCAGGGCAGATACGCAGTATTTT; CDR3 protein: CASSLRGPARADTQYF
J gene: TRBJ2-3; V gene: TRBV11-2; D gene: TRBD2; clone size: many; CDR3 DNA: TGTGCCAGCAGCTTTTTAGCGGGATATGGGACAGATACGCAGTATTTT; CDR3 protein: CASSFLAGYGTDTQYF
J gene: TRBJ1-1; V gene: TRBV29-1; D gene: TRBD1; clone size: few; CDR3 DNA: TGCAGCGTTACCCCAGGACAGGGGGTAATGAACACTGAAGCTTTCTTT; CDR3 protein: CSVTPGQGVMNTEAFF
J gene: TRBJ2-7; V gene: TRBV29-1; D gene: NA; clone size: many; CDR3 DNA: TGCAGCACCCTGGACCCAGGGCCCCACGAGCAGTACTTC; CDR3 protein: CSTLDPGPHEQYF
J gene: TRBJ2-3; V gene: TRBV12-3/TRBV12-4; D gene: NA; clone size: many; CDR3 DNA: TGTGCCAGCAGTTTAATTCCCCCAACAGATACGCAGTATTTT; CDR3 protein: CASSLIPPTDTQYF
J gene: TRBJ2-5; V gene: TRBV5-1; D gene: NA; clone size: NA; CDR3 DNA: TGCGCCAGCAGCATCAGGGTCAACCTGGGAGAGACCCAGTACTTC; CDR3 protein: CASSIRVNLGETQYF
J gene: TRBJ2-3; V gene: TRBV6-1; D gene: TRBD2; clone size: NA; CDR3 DNA: TGTGTCAGCAGGCCCAGACTAGCGGGAGCGCGGTATACGCAGTATTTT; CDR3 protein: CVSRPRLAGARYTQYF
J gene: TRBJ2-1; V gene: TRBV4-3; D gene: NA; clone size: NA; CDR3 DNA: TGCGCCAGCAGCCAAGATCGCACTCTGCGGGGCTACAATGAGCAGTTCTTC; CDR3 protein: CASSQDRTLRGYNEQFF
J gene: TRBJ2-5; V gene: TRBV7-9; D gene: NA; clone size: many; CDR3 DNA: TGTGCCAGCAGCTTCTCAGAGACCCAGTACTTC; CDR3 protein: CASSFSETQYF
J gene: TRBJ1-4; V gene: TRBV3-1; D gene: NA; clone size: NA; CDR3 DNA: TGTGCCAGCACCGACCTGGGGGGAGGAGAAAAACTGTTTTTT; CDR3 protein: CASTDLGGGEKLFF
J gene: TRBJ2-3; V gene: TRBV20-1; D gene: TRBD1; clone size: many; CDR3 DNA: TGCAGTGCACCGGGACAGCTTAGCACAGATACGCAGTATTTT; CDR3 protein: CSAPGQLSTDTQYF
J gene: TRBJ2-7; V gene: TRBV7-2; D gene: NA; clone size: many; CDR3 DNA: TGTGCCAGCAGCATTTGGGACTCGAGATCCTACGAGCAGTACTTC; CDR3 protein: CASSIWDSRSYEQYF
J gene: TRBJ2-1; V gene: TRBV10-3; D gene: TRBD1; clone size: NA; CDR3 DNA: TGTGCCATCAGTGGGTACAGGGGAGACAATGAGCAGTTCTTC; CDR3 protein: CAISGYRGDNEQFF
J gene: TRBJ1-1; V gene: TRBV15; D gene: NA; clone size: few; CDR3 DNA: TGTGCCACCAGCGGCGACGGGAACACTGAAGCTTTCTTT; CDR3 protein: CATSGDGNTEAFF
J gene: TRBJ2-7; V gene: TRBV27; D gene: NA; clone size: NA; CDR3 DNA: TGTGCCAGCAGTAGAGGGACTCTCGCCTACGAGCAGTACTTC; CDR3 protein: CASSRGTLAYEQYF
J gene: TRBJ2-3; V gene: TRBV27; D gene: NA; clone size: few; CDR3 DNA: TGTGCCAGCAGAAGATTCTGCGGTACGCAGTATTTT; CDR3 protein: CASRRFCGTQYF
J gene: TRBJ1-2; V gene: TRBV7-9; D gene: NA; clone size: few; CDR3 DNA: TGTGCCAGCAGCTTAGAGCCGGCGTACTATGGCTACACCTTC; CDR3 protein: CASSLEPAYYGYTF
J gene: TRBJ1-2; V gene: TRBV12-3/TRBV12-4; D gene: NA; clone size: few; CDR3 DNA: TGTGCCAGCAGTTTAGTCCAGGGATCCCGCACCTTC; CDR3 protein: CASSLVQGSRTF
J gene: TRBJ1-1; V gene: TRBV12-3/TRBV12-4; D gene: NA; clone size: few; CDR3 DNA: TGTGCCAGCAGTTTAGCTCAGGTCGCTTTCTTT; CDR3 protein: CASSLAQVAFF
J gene: TRBJ2-1; V gene: TRBV10-1; D gene: NA; clone size: once; CDR3 DNA: TGCGCCAGCAGTGAGGGCTACGAGCGGTTCTTC; CDR3 protein: CASSEGYERFF
J gene: TRBJ2-7; V gene: TRBV5-1; D gene: TRBD2; clone size: few; CDR3 DNA: TGCGCCAGCAGCTTAACTCCGGGACTAGCGGTCCAGGAGCAGTACTTC; CDR3 protein: CASSLTPGLAVQEQYF
J gene: TRBJ2-3; V gene: TRBV5-1; D gene: TRBD2; clone size: many; CDR3 DNA: TGCGCCAGCAGCTATAATGGTCTGTCGGCTAGCGGAGGACCCACAGATACGCAGTATTTT; CDR3 protein: CASSYNGLSASGGPTDTQYF
J gene: TRBJ1-4; V gene: TRBV27; D gene: NA; clone size: NA; CDR3 DNA: TGTGCCAGCAGTTCGTCCGGTGAAAAACTGTTTTTT; CDR3 protein: CASSSSGEKLFF
J gene: TRBJ2-7; V gene: TRBV6-2/TRBV6-3; D gene: NA; clone size: NA; CDR3 DNA: TGTGCCAGCAGTTACGCACTAGCAGGTGGAAAGTACGAGCAGTACTTC; CDR3 protein: CASSYALAGGKYEQYF
J gene: TRBJ2-3; V gene: TRBV20-1; D gene: TRBD2; clone size: many; CDR3 DNA: TGCAGTGCGGGGAGGCGGGAGCGGGGCACAGATACGCAGTATTTT; CDR3 protein: CSAGRRERGTDTQYF
J gene: TRBJ2-1; V gene: TRBV5-1; D gene: TRBD2; clone size: NA; CDR3 DNA: TGCGCCAGCAGCCCGTTGACTAGCGGGAGCTCCTACAATGAGCAGTTCTTC; CDR3 protein: CASSPLTSGSSYNEQFF
J gene: TRBJ2-7; V gene: TRBV13; D gene: TRBD1; clone size: NA; CDR3 DNA: TGTGCCAGCAGCTTAGTGACAGGGGCCCTTTCAAACAATGAGCAGTACTTC; CDR3 protein: CASSLVTGALSNNEQYF
J gene: TRBJ2-7; V gene: TRBV5-1; D gene: TRBD1; clone size: NA; CDR3 DNA: TGCGCCAGCAGCACCGGACAGGGGCCATCCTCCTACGAGCAGTACTTC; CDR3 protein: CASSTGQGPSSYEQYF
J gene: TRBJ1-5; V gene: TRBV5-5; D gene: NA; clone size: many; CDR3 DNA: TGTGCCAGCAGTCTATTATGGGGCTATGGCAATCAGCCCCAGCATTTT; CDR3 protein: CASSLLWGYGNQPQHF
J gene: TRBJ2-7; V gene: TRBV29-1; D gene: NA; clone size: NA; CDR3 DNA: TGCAGCGCTGAGACTCAGGCGCCATCCTACGAGCAGTACTTC; CDR3 protein: CSAETQAPSYEQYF
J gene: TRBJ1-2; V gene: TRBV4-2; D gene: TRBD1; clone size: NA; CDR3 DNA: TGTGCCAGCAGCCAAGCGTACAGGGGGGGCTACACCTTC; CDR3 protein: CASSQAYRGGYTF
J gene: TRBJ2-2; V gene: TRBV10-3; D gene: TRBD1; clone size: few; CDR3 DNA: TGTGCCACCATGGACAGGGGTGGCACCGGGGAGCTGTTTTTT; CDR3 protein: CATMDRGGTGELFF
J gene: TRBJ2-7; V gene: TRBV29-1; D gene: NA; clone size: few; CDR3 DNA: TGCAGCGTTGAAGACCCGCAGGGGACGAGCTCCTACAATGAGCAGTACTTC; CDR3 protein: CSVEDPQGTSSYNEQYF
J gene: TRBJ2-7; V gene: TRBV5-1; D gene: NA; clone size: many; CDR3 DNA: TGCGCCAGCAGCTTGGGTGCAGGACCCTACGAGCAGTACTTC; CDR3 protein: CASSLGAGPYEQYF
J gene: TRBJ2-5; V gene: TRBV12-3/TRBV12-4; D gene: NA; clone size: many; CDR3 DNA: TGTGCCACCAACCGGGGGCCCCAAGAGACCCAGTACTTC; CDR3 protein: CATNRGPQETQYF
J gene: TRBJ2-7; V gene: TRBV9; D gene: TRBD1; clone size: NA; CDR3 DNA: TGTGCCAGCAGCTCAGGACAGGGTACCTACGAGCAGTACTTC; CDR3 protein: CASSSGQGTYEQYF
J gene: TRBJ2-2; V gene: TRBV7-3; D gene: NA; clone size: NA; CDR3 DNA: TGTGCCAGCAGCTCTGTGAGATCCGGGGAGCTGTTTTTT; CDR3 protein: CASSSVRSGELFF
J gene: TRBJ1-2; V gene: TRBV7-8; D gene: NA; clone size: NA; CDR3 DNA: TGTGCCAGCAGCTGGGGTGGGCTGTATGGCTACACCTTC; CDR3 protein: CASSWGGLYGYTF
J gene: TRBJ1-2; V gene: TRBV7-2; D gene: NA; clone size: NA; CDR3 DNA: TGTGCCAGCAGCTTCCTACAGCCCTTTGCTTATGGCTACACCTTC; CDR3 protein: CASSFLQPFAYGYTF
J gene: TRBJ2-1; V gene: TRBV5-1; D gene: TRBD2; clone size: NA; CDR3 DNA: TGCGCCAGCAGCTCGGGACTAGCGGGAGGGAAAAATGGGCAGTTCTTC; CDR3 protein: CASSSGLAGGKNGQFF
J gene: TRBJ1-1; V gene: TRBV29-1; D gene: NA; clone size: few; CDR3 DNA: TGCAGCGTTGAAGATCCAAAACACCCTGAAGCTTTCTTT; CDR3 protein: CSVEDPKHPEAFF
J gene: TRBJ2-3; V gene: TRBV7-8; D gene: NA; clone size: once; CDR3 DNA: TGTGCCAGCAGCTTAGATCGTCAGGGAGGCGCCACAGGTACGCAGTATTTT; CDR3 protein: CASSLDRQGGATGTQYF
J gene: TRBJ1-5; V gene: TRBV28; D gene: TRBD1; clone size: few; CDR3 DNA: TGTGCCAGCAGCAGCACCTCAGGGGGCAGTCAGCCCCAGCATTTT; CDR3 protein: CASSSTSGGSQPQHF